A selection of T cell receptor beta chains follows, all from one sample in a study of identical twins. Each CDR3 protein is one row after TCRdb ran MiXCR on the 5' RACE reads. The sample yields around 250,000 distinct CDR3 sequences, over 5% seen once. This same sample was also taken into another study, of T cells expressing NK-cell markers.

Sequenced: CD8+ T cells sorted from blood. Receptor source: a woman younger than 35 in good health. CDR3s leave out the opening cysteine and the closing phenylalanine or tryptophan. A clone size is listed for some rows: how often the clone was seen (once, few, many), or a class if it is expanded.

CDR3,size,J,V
SVLAELTREQY,many,TRBJ2-7,TRBV29-1
ASSPQGGGELF,many,TRBJ2-2,TRBV12-3/TRBV12-4
SARESGRDYEQY,few,TRBJ2-7,TRBV20-1
ASRGLDEQF,-,TRBJ2-1,TRBV9
ASSTSGAPLNEQF,-,TRBJ2-1,TRBV9
ASSLLTTSGQY,-,TRBJ2-3,TRBV27
ASSPGIGGYEQY,many,TRBJ2-7,TRBV14
ASSSGLAGGPLNEQF,many,TRBJ2-1,TRBV27
SARGLAPNEQF,few,TRBJ2-1,TRBV20-1
ASSTGGGDTQY,few,TRBJ2-3,TRBV9
AISEEGQGGNYGYT,few,TRBJ1-2,TRBV10-3
ASSSTGLATDTQY,many,TRBJ2-3,TRBV3-1
ASSNSGVNQPQH,-,TRBJ1-5,TRBV6-5
ASSFSAQNEQF,many,TRBJ2-1,TRBV6-5
ASSAYRTSDQY,few,TRBJ2-5,TRBV6-1
ASSLIYRGDQPQH,-,TRBJ1-5,TRBV27
ASSMTAVGGNEQF,few,TRBJ2-1,TRBV19
ASSLLAGGSPLH,few,TRBJ1-6,TRBV7-9
ASGFPPGTGFAGTQY,-,TRBJ2-3,TRBV12-5
ASSQDFAEQF,-,TRBJ2-1,TRBV4-3
AWSTPSTSGDYTQY,-,TRBJ2-3,TRBV30
SAREPRGYNEQF,many,TRBJ2-1,TRBV20-1
SELAQNTDTQY,many,TRBJ2-3,TRBV20-1
ASSASGIAGSNTGELF,many,TRBJ2-2,TRBV10-1
ASRLTSRFYNEQF,few,TRBJ2-1,TRBV12-3/TRBV12-4
ASSSSESTDTQY,-,TRBJ2-3,TRBV11-2
ASSAGLAGVYEQY,-,TRBJ2-7,TRBV9
ASSQDRARLDYTGELF,-,TRBJ2-2,TRBV3-1
ASSPRGGYYGYT,many,TRBJ1-2,TRBV27
ATSIAAGAGNEQF,-,TRBJ2-1,TRBV15
ASSYQWTGELF,few,TRBJ2-2,TRBV6-5
ASSSRVLGANVLT,-,TRBJ2-6,TRBV5-1
ASRLGAYGYT,-,TRBJ1-2,TRBV6-6
ATEQGDNTGETQY,-,TRBJ2-5,TRBV7-2
ASSQGLDYEQY,many,TRBJ2-7,TRBV9
SVAGVGETQY,many,TRBJ2-5,TRBV29-1
ASTFQGPGGGGYT,many,TRBJ1-2,TRBV7-9
ASNWGRGLLNYGYT,-,TRBJ1-2,TRBV12-3/TRBV12-4
ASSLPGTSAHFSYNEQF,few,TRBJ2-1,TRBV7-2
ASSPASGTVEQY,many,TRBJ2-7,TRBV4-1
ASSQPLAGVREQY,few,TRBJ2-7,TRBV3-1
ASIDGTSGFTDTQY,-,TRBJ2-3,TRBV10-2
ASSEDRGVIHEQY,few,TRBJ2-7,TRBV27
ASSPKGQGGRQPQH,-,TRBJ1-5,TRBV6-1
ASSSLGGADQTSYEQY,-,TRBJ2-7,TRBV11-2
STRTATKNIQY,few,TRBJ2-4,TRBV29-1
ASSLFSYNEQF,many,TRBJ2-1,TRBV5-4
ASSFTNPPEQF,few,TRBJ2-1,TRBV5-5
ASSGGDITFDEQY,-,TRBJ2-7,TRBV5-4
ASSITGQGALDEQF,-,TRBJ2-1,TRBV7-2
AWGGGTEAF,-,TRBJ1-1,TRBV30
ASSQVAGSSSYEQY,-,TRBJ2-7,TRBV4-1
ASSQVGSSYEQY,-,TRBJ2-7,TRBV3-1